Only a few counts were recorded for the clone carrying this T cell receptor beta chain. As yet, its antigen is unknown. This record belongs to a study of cytomegalovirus exposure and HLA in healthy donors. The PCR contained 60 Vbeta and 13 Jbeta primers. The data were produced by immunoSEQ multiplex PCR, yet TCRdb's version contains in-frame clones alone and is incomplete. The sample holds 60,000 to 70,000 clones, around 82% seen once. This CDR3 spans 15 amino acids. The V end lost 1 base, the J end lost 1 base, and 11 bases lay between the germline ends. CDR1 and CDR2 (germline): SEHNR, FQNEAQ (reference sequence). Study outcomes and limitations: An ancestry cluster, one associated with Asian ancestry, reportedly showed fewer N-insertions than the 666-donor mean in a later analysis. V- and J-gene trimming of TCR beta was linked (in a later analysis) to a missense DCLRE1C variant.

The V gene is TRBV7-9, the J gene TRBJ2-7; weak D call: TRBD2 (5 bases). Sequencing used PBMCs. The clonotype comes from a man between 18 and 35 years old in good health and CMV-seropositive. The CDR3 DNA is TGTGCCAGCAGCTTAGAATTTGGGAGTTCCTACGAGCAGTACTTC. Residues: CASSLEFGSSYEQYF.